This T cell receptor (beta chain) was sequenced in a study of T cells after yellow fever vaccination (dated by TCRdb to between 2018 and 2020). With respect to the entire study: Libraries from fractions with low cell numbers were prepared with the SMART-Seq v4 Ultra Low Input RNA kit. Bulk TCR alpha and beta repertoires were sequenced longitudinally to track T-cell clones before and after primary and booster YFV17D yellow fever vaccination. Two healthy male donors made up the cohort, one aged 18 to 29 years and the other aged 30 to 40 years. Bulk PBMC replicates and cell subsets were isolated from blood drawn at multiple timepoints before and after both primary and secondary immunization.

This clonotype was seen only a few times. What this receptor recognizes is not known. No much larger clonotype is one base removed from it; base qualities were not supplied. TCR cDNA was synthesized by 5'RACE template switching, through which a universal primer site and unique molecular identifiers were introduced. Priming for cDNA synthesis came from both the TCR alpha and TCR beta constant segments. Library amplification used two PCR steps, and the second PCR step added sample barcodes and sequencing adapters. Sequencing of libraries was done on Illumina HiSeq 2500 (2x100 bp) or NovaSeq (2x150 bp). The authors' pipeline ran thus. MIGEC handled demultiplexing of reads and collapsing into UMI consensus sequences, while MiXCR performed V(D)J alignment. Vaccine-responding clonotypes were defined with edgeR using replicate PBMC samples, requiring FDR below 0.01 and a log2 fold change above 5 up to day 15. CD4 or CD8 identity was assigned to each bulk clonotype according to whether the clonotype was present at higher abundance in the sequenced CD4 repertoire or the sequenced CD8 repertoire. TCRdb reprocessed the public reads (quality trimming at Q25 with fastp, clone calling with MiXCR) and kept in-frame beta chains. Identical CDR3 proteins give one entry, which carries the most common genes and DNA. TCRdb's processing, not the authors', yielded these V and J calls. The sample table holds hundreds of thousands of distinct CDR3 sequences, of which roughly 12% were seen once. The ten largest clones add up to about 15% of the sample.

The sample's treatment or condition label, in plain terms: live attenuated yellow fever vaccine strain. Two biological replicates of bulk PBMCs were collected at each blood-draw timepoint. PBMCs were isolated from peripheral blood using a standard Ficoll-Paque protocol. TriZol was used to extract RNA from bulk PBMCs, from CD4 and CD8 fractions, and from dextramer-positive and dextramer-negative fractions. The germline V gene encodes CDR1 SGHTA and CDR2 FQGNSA. V drops 1 base and J drops 3 bases, leaving 6 bases in between. The CDR3 sequence holds 13 residues, the cysteine and phenylalanine included. This entry keeps only the CDR3 DNA: 39 bases, framed from base 1. The full study reports these points: FACS-sorted repertoires could contain abundant contaminating clonotypes from the bulk population, so computational filtering was required. Compared with the primary T-cell response, the secondary T-cell response was faster but weaker, reaching its peak on day 5 rather than on day 15. Because only a couple of donors were included in the study, the extent to which the findings can be generalized is limited. After the booster, most of the clones that had expanded following primary vaccination were detected again (approximately 96% of CD4 and 85% to 90% of CD8), which suggests that memory was broadly maintained. A small share of clonotypes was detected in both CD4 and CD8 compartments, with the overlap likely arising from convergent recombination.

The chain is made from TRBV7-2 and TRBJ1-1, with the D gene not clear enough to name. The source material was PBMCs, sampled on the day of the yellow fever booster vaccination. The sequence was obtained from a man younger than 45 who received the YFV17D yellow fever vaccine. The CDR3 corresponds to CASSLEGDTEAFF. The DNA sequence is given as TGTGCCAGCAGCTTAGAAGGAGACACTGAAGCTTTCTTT.